This is a list of T cell receptor beta chains from one sample in a study of identical twins. TCRdb independently ran MiXCR on the 5' RACE reads; one entry per CDR3 protein. The table records around 1.7 million distinct CDR3 sequences, about 31% of them present only once. Sequencing was carried out using cord blood. The receptors come from a newborn girl in good health. CDR3s include the opening cysteine and the closing phenylalanine or tryptophan. A D gene is named only where the DNA matches it firmly. Rows give clone size only sometimes, using once, few, many, or a class for an expanded clone.

d_call: .; j_call: TRBJ1-4; cdr3_length: 13; clone_size: .; v_call: TRBV5-4; cdr3_nt: TGTGCCAGCAGCCATGACCAGGATGAAAAACTGTTTTTT; cdr3_aa: CASSHDQDEKLFF
d_call: TRBD2; j_call: TRBJ2-3; cdr3_length: 18; clone_size: .; v_call: TRBV27; cdr3_nt: TGTGCCAGCAGTTTCAAATCAGCGGGAGTTGGGTGGACAGATACGCAGTATTTT; cdr3_aa: CASSFKSAGVGWTDTQYF
d_call: TRBD1; j_call: TRBJ2-7; cdr3_length: 14; clone_size: .; v_call: TRBV28; cdr3_nt: TGTGCCAGCAGATATACCGGGACAGACTACGAGCAGTACTTC; cdr3_aa: CASRYTGTDYEQYF
d_call: .; j_call: TRBJ2-4; cdr3_length: 15; clone_size: .; v_call: TRBV15; cdr3_nt: TGTGCCACCAGCAGACAGGGTCTAGCCAAAAACATTCAGTACTTC; cdr3_aa: CATSRQGLAKNIQYF
d_call: .; j_call: TRBJ1-4; cdr3_length: 13; clone_size: .; v_call: TRBV10-3; cdr3_nt: TGTGCCACCAGTGAGTCCCGGGACGAAAAACTGTTTTTT; cdr3_aa: CATSESRDEKLFF
d_call: .; j_call: TRBJ2-1; cdr3_length: 12; clone_size: .; v_call: TRBV7-9; cdr3_nt: TGTGCCAGCAGGTCGACGGACAATGAGCAGTTCTTC; cdr3_aa: CASRSTDNEQFF
d_call: TRBD1; j_call: TRBJ1-1; cdr3_length: 17; clone_size: .; v_call: TRBV20-1; cdr3_nt: TGCAGTGCTAGGGGAACACAGGGGGCCCGCTCCGCAACTGAAGCTTTCTTT; cdr3_aa: CSARGTQGARSATEAFF
d_call: TRBD2; j_call: TRBJ2-5; cdr3_length: 16; clone_size: .; v_call: TRBV2; cdr3_nt: TGTGCCAGCAGTGAATGGGGGGGACCCTGGCTAGAGACCCAGTACTTC; cdr3_aa: CASSEWGGPWLETQYF
d_call: TRBD1; j_call: TRBJ2-7; cdr3_length: 14; clone_size: .; v_call: TRBV25-1; cdr3_nt: TGTGCCAGCAGTGAGACAGGGAAAAGCTACGAGCAGTACTTC; cdr3_aa: CASSETGKSYEQYF
d_call: TRBD1; j_call: TRBJ2-5; cdr3_length: 14; clone_size: few; v_call: TRBV12-3/TRBV12-4; cdr3_nt: TGTGCCAGCAGGACAGGGGCGTACCAAGAGACCCAGTACTTC; cdr3_aa: CASRTGAYQETQYF
d_call: TRBD2; j_call: TRBJ2-1; cdr3_length: 14; clone_size: .; v_call: TRBV20-1; cdr3_nt: TGCAGTGCCGAGACTAGCCGGGTTTACAATGAGCAGTTCTTC; cdr3_aa: CSAETSRVYNEQFF
d_call: .; j_call: TRBJ2-5; cdr3_length: 12; clone_size: .; v_call: TRBV5-1; cdr3_nt: TGCGCCAGCATGGGGTTGCAGGAGACCCAGTACTTC; cdr3_aa: CASMGLQETQYF
d_call: TRBD1; j_call: TRBJ1-6; cdr3_length: 15; clone_size: .; v_call: TRBV7-2; cdr3_nt: TGTGCCAGCAGCGAACGACAGGGCCATAATTCACCCCTCCACTTT; cdr3_aa: CASSERQGHNSPLHF
d_call: .; j_call: TRBJ1-2; cdr3_length: 13; clone_size: few; v_call: TRBV20-1; cdr3_nt: TGCAGTGCCAGGAGGTTCAGGGGCTATGGCTACACCTTC; cdr3_aa: CSARRFRGYGYTF
d_call: .; j_call: TRBJ2-4; cdr3_length: 17; clone_size: .; v_call: TRBV6-1; cdr3_nt: TGTGCCAGCAGTGAACAACTAGCCCGGCGGGACAAAAACATTCAGTACTTC; cdr3_aa: CASSEQLARRDKNIQYF
d_call: .; j_call: TRBJ2-7; cdr3_length: 14; clone_size: few; v_call: TRBV12-3/TRBV12-4; cdr3_nt: TGTGCCAGCAGTCGAAAACGAAGCTCCTACGAGCAGTACTTC; cdr3_aa: CASSRKRSSYEQYF
d_call: TRBD1; j_call: TRBJ1-1; cdr3_length: 14; clone_size: once; v_call: TRBV7-9; cdr3_nt: TGTGCCAGCAGCTTAGATGCATGGACAGGGTGGGCTTTCTTT; cdr3_aa: CASSLDAWTGWAFF
d_call: .; j_call: TRBJ2-7; cdr3_length: 14; clone_size: many; v_call: TRBV10-3; cdr3_nt: TGTGCCATCAGGAACAGGGCACTCTCCTACGAGCAGTACTTC; cdr3_aa: CAIRNRALSYEQYF
d_call: .; j_call: TRBJ1-6; cdr3_length: 16; clone_size: .; v_call: TRBV20-1; cdr3_nt: TGCAGTGCTAGGACCGGGTTGAATAGGAATAATTCACCCCTCCACTTT; cdr3_aa: CSARTGLNRNNSPLHF
d_call: TRBD1; j_call: TRBJ1-2; cdr3_length: 16; clone_size: .; v_call: TRBV27; cdr3_nt: TGTGCCAGCAGTTTATCGAGTCAGGGGGCGCCCTATGGCTACACCTTC; cdr3_aa: CASSLSSQGAPYGYTF
d_call: .; j_call: TRBJ2-7; cdr3_length: 16; clone_size: few; v_call: TRBV5-6; cdr3_nt: TGTGCCAGCAGCTTGGAGCCGTCCGGGATCTCCTACGAGCAGTACTTC; cdr3_aa: CASSLEPSGISYEQYF
d_call: TRBD2; j_call: TRBJ2-3; cdr3_length: 15; clone_size: .; v_call: TRBV11-1; cdr3_nt: TGTGCCAGCAGCCCAGGGACTAGCGAAACAGATACGCAGTATTTT; cdr3_aa: CASSPGTSETDTQYF
d_call: .; j_call: TRBJ2-1; cdr3_length: 14; clone_size: few; v_call: TRBV20-1; cdr3_nt: TGCAGTGCTACCCTAAGGAGCTCCTACAATGAGCAGTTCTTC; cdr3_aa: CSATLRSSYNEQFF
d_call: .; j_call: TRBJ1-2; cdr3_length: 14; clone_size: .; v_call: TRBV20-1; cdr3_nt: TGCAGTGCTAGGCCCAAGGATGGTGGCTATGGCTACACCTTC; cdr3_aa: CSARPKDGGYGYTF
d_call: .; j_call: TRBJ2-2; cdr3_length: 16; clone_size: .; v_call: TRBV7-2; cdr3_nt: TGTGCCAGCAGCCCCCTTCGGATGCCGAACACCGGGGAGCTGTTTTTT; cdr3_aa: CASSPLRMPNTGELFF
d_call: .; j_call: TRBJ1-1; cdr3_length: 15; clone_size: .; v_call: TRBV6-1; cdr3_nt: TGTGCCAGCAGTGAATTAGGAGACAGGAACACTGAAGCTTTCTTT; cdr3_aa: CASSELGDRNTEAFF
d_call: TRBD2; j_call: TRBJ2-1; cdr3_length: 12; clone_size: .; v_call: TRBV20-1; cdr3_nt: TGCAGTGCTGGGACTAGCCCGCAGACCCAGTTCTTC; cdr3_aa: CSAGTSPQTQFF
d_call: .; j_call: TRBJ2-6; cdr3_length: 16; clone_size: few; v_call: TRBV28; cdr3_nt: TGTGCCAGCGACGGGGGACCGGGCTCTGGGGCCAACGTCCTGACTTTC; cdr3_aa: CASDGGPGSGANVLTF
d_call: .; j_call: TRBJ1-5; cdr3_length: 15; clone_size: .; v_call: TRBV4-1; cdr3_nt: TGCGCCAGCAGCCCGGGGGTCTGGAGCAATCAGCCCCAGCATTTT; cdr3_aa: CASSPGVWSNQPQHF
d_call: .; j_call: TRBJ1-2; cdr3_length: 15; clone_size: .; v_call: TRBV16; cdr3_nt: TGTGCCAGCAGCCAAAGAGGGATCCCAGTCTATGGCTACACCTTC; cdr3_aa: CASSQRGIPVYGYTF
d_call: .; j_call: TRBJ1-2; cdr3_length: 15; clone_size: .; v_call: TRBV29-1; cdr3_nt: TGCAGCGTTGAAGACATAAGGCAGGGGAACTATGGCTACACCTTC; cdr3_aa: CSVEDIRQGNYGYTF
d_call: TRBD2; j_call: TRBJ2-1; cdr3_length: 14; clone_size: few; v_call: TRBV20-1; cdr3_nt: TGCAGTGCTAGAGTAACTAGCGGGATGGGTGAGCAGTTCTTC; cdr3_aa: CSARVTSGMGEQFF
d_call: .; j_call: TRBJ2-1; cdr3_length: 15; clone_size: .; v_call: TRBV6-1; cdr3_nt: TGTGCCAGCAGTGAGTCTACGGCGGGCTCTGGGGAGCAGTTCTTC; cdr3_aa: CASSESTAGSGEQFF
d_call: .; j_call: TRBJ1-1; cdr3_length: 15; clone_size: .; v_call: TRBV28; cdr3_nt: TGTGCCAGCAGTTCCCCGGGCGGGAGGAACAGTGAAGCTTTCTTT; cdr3_aa: CASSSPGGRNSEAFF
d_call: TRBD2; j_call: TRBJ2-2; cdr3_length: 14; clone_size: .; v_call: TRBV7-2; cdr3_nt: TGTGCCAGCAGCTCCCCAGCTAGCGGTGTGGAGCTGTTTTTT; cdr3_aa: CASSSPASGVELFF
d_call: TRBD1; j_call: TRBJ2-1; cdr3_length: 18; clone_size: .; v_call: TRBV5-1; cdr3_nt: TGCGCCAGCAGCTTGCAATACAGGGGAGTAAGCTCCTACAATGAGCAGTTCTTC; cdr3_aa: CASSLQYRGVSSYNEQFF
d_call: .; j_call: TRBJ2-5; cdr3_length: 18; clone_size: .; v_call: TRBV21-1; cdr3_nt: TGTGCCAGCAGCCCTGGGACTAGCGGGAGTAAATCGAGAGAGACCCAGTACTTC; cdr3_aa: CASSPGTSGSKSRETQYF
d_call: .; j_call: TRBJ2-5; cdr3_length: 15; clone_size: .; v_call: TRBV7-9; cdr3_nt: TGTGCCAGCAGCTTAAACGGAATAGCGCATGAGACCCAGTACTTC; cdr3_aa: CASSLNGIAHETQYF
d_call: .; j_call: TRBJ1-4; cdr3_length: 15; clone_size: many; v_call: TRBV27; cdr3_nt: TGTGCCAGCAGTTTATACAGGGAATCGGTTGAAAAACTGTTTTTT; cdr3_aa: CASSLYRESVEKLFF
d_call: .; j_call: TRBJ1-4; cdr3_length: 15; clone_size: few; v_call: TRBV3-1; cdr3_nt: TGTGCCAGCAGCGTACTCGGGACGTCTAATGAAAAACTGTTTTTT; cdr3_aa: CASSVLGTSNEKLFF
d_call: TRBD1; j_call: TRBJ1-4; cdr3_length: 14; clone_size: .; v_call: TRBV5-1; cdr3_nt: TGCGCCAGCAGCTGGTTGACAGGGGAGGAAAAACTGTTTTTT; cdr3_aa: CASSWLTGEEKLFF
d_call: .; j_call: TRBJ2-7; cdr3_length: 14; clone_size: few; v_call: TRBV28; cdr3_nt: TGTGCCAGCAGTTTTACCACAGGGTTCTACGAGCAGTACTTC; cdr3_aa: CASSFTTGFYEQYF
d_call: .; j_call: TRBJ2-7; cdr3_length: 14; clone_size: .; v_call: TRBV12-3/TRBV12-4; cdr3_nt: TGTGCCAGCAGTTTCCCGGGACTCTACAATGAGCAGTACTTC; cdr3_aa: CASSFPGLYNEQYF
d_call: .; j_call: TRBJ2-1; cdr3_length: 14; clone_size: .; v_call: TRBV6-5; cdr3_nt: TGTGCCAGCAGTCCTACATGGATTGGGTATGAGCAGTTCTTC; cdr3_aa: CASSPTWIGYEQFF
d_call: .; j_call: TRBJ2-7; cdr3_length: 16; clone_size: .; v_call: TRBV20-1; cdr3_nt: TGCAGTGCTAGAGAAGCGCAGGGGCGGGTCCCCTACGAGCAGTACTTC; cdr3_aa: CSAREAQGRVPYEQYF
d_call: .; j_call: TRBJ2-4; cdr3_length: 13; clone_size: .; v_call: TRBV20-1; cdr3_nt: TGCAGTGCTAGAGATCCTAGGGGGGGACAGGAGTACTTC; cdr3_aa: CSARDPRGGQEYF
d_call: .; j_call: TRBJ2-1; cdr3_length: 11; clone_size: .; v_call: TRBV6-1; cdr3_nt: TGTGCCAGCAGGGTTATCAATGAGCAGTTCTTC; cdr3_aa: CASRVINEQFF
d_call: .; j_call: TRBJ2-2; cdr3_length: 14; clone_size: .; v_call: TRBV6-1; cdr3_nt: TGTGCCAGCAGTGGAGGGTGGCAGACCGGGGAGCTGTTTTTT; cdr3_aa: CASSGGWQTGELFF
d_call: TRBD2; j_call: TRBJ2-7; cdr3_length: 15; clone_size: few; v_call: TRBV20-1; cdr3_nt: TGCAGTGCTAGTGGGGCGGGGGGACTTACCTACGAGCAGTACTTC; cdr3_aa: CSASGAGGLTYEQYF
d_call: .; j_call: TRBJ2-1; cdr3_length: 14; clone_size: .; v_call: TRBV28; cdr3_nt: TGTGTCAGCAGTTTACTAGCAGCCTACAATGAGCAGTTCTTC; cdr3_aa: CVSSLLAAYNEQFF
d_call: .; j_call: TRBJ1-2; cdr3_length: 14; clone_size: .; v_call: TRBV20-1; cdr3_nt: TGCAGTGCTTCAAAGACACCCAGGGACTATGGCTACACCTTC; cdr3_aa: CSASKTPRDYGYTF
d_call: TRBD1; j_call: TRBJ2-5; cdr3_length: 15; clone_size: .; v_call: TRBV4-1; cdr3_nt: TGCGCCAGCAGCCATTCCGGACAGGGGAGAGAGACCCAGTACTTC; cdr3_aa: CASSHSGQGRETQYF
d_call: .; j_call: TRBJ2-7; cdr3_length: 17; clone_size: few; v_call: TRBV6-6; cdr3_nt: TGTGCCAGCAGTTACACCCCAGGGCAGGGCAGCTCCTACGAGCAGTACTTC; cdr3_aa: CASSYTPGQGSSYEQYF
d_call: .; j_call: TRBJ2-3; cdr3_length: 12; clone_size: few; v_call: TRBV5-1; cdr3_nt: TGCGCCAGCAGCTCTGAGAGAAATACGCAGTATTTT; cdr3_aa: CASSSERNTQYF
d_call: TRBD2; j_call: TRBJ2-1; cdr3_length: 20; clone_size: .; v_call: TRBV20-1; cdr3_nt: TGCAGTGCTCCTAGGGTTGAGCCGGGACTAGCGGGATCTAATCCACATGAGCAGTTCTTC; cdr3_aa: CSAPRVEPGLAGSNPHEQFF
d_call: .; j_call: TRBJ2-2; cdr3_length: 12; clone_size: many; v_call: TRBV2; cdr3_nt: TGTGCCAGCAGTGACAACACCGGGGAGCTGTTTTTT; cdr3_aa: CASSDNTGELFF
d_call: .; j_call: TRBJ2-7; cdr3_length: 13; clone_size: .; v_call: TRBV14; cdr3_nt: TGTGCCAGCAGCCAAGTACGAGAGTCAGTGCAGTACTTC; cdr3_aa: CASSQVRESVQYF